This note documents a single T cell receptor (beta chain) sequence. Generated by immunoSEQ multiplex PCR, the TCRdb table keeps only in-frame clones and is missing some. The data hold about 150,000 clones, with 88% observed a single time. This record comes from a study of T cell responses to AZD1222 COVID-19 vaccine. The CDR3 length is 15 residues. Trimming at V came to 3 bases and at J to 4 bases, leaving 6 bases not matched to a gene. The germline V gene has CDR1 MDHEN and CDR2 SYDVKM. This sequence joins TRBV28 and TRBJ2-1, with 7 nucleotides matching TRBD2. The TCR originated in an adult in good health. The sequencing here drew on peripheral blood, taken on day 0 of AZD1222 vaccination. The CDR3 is CASSFVGGSYNEQFF. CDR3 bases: TGTGCCAGCAGTTTCGTCGGGGGGAGTTACAATGAGCAGTTCTTC. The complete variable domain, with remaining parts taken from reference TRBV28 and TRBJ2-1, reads DVKVTQSSRYLVKRTGEKVFLECVQDMDHENMFWYRQDPGLGLRLIYFSYDVKMKEKGDIPEGYSVSREKKERFSLILESASTNQTSMYLCASSFVGGSYNEQFFGPGTRLTVL.